These T cell receptor beta chains were read from a single sample in a study of CD8 T cells in Susac syndrome. TCRdb fed the immunoSEQ multiplex PCR reads into MiXCR, producing one record per CDR3 protein. The table records 95,000 to 150,000 distinct CDR3 sequences, roughly 94% of them present only once. Sequenced input: CD8+ T cells from PBMCs. The receptors were gathered from a human donor with Susac syndrome. Each CDR3 is given with its conserved first and last residue. Fields, in order: clone size, D gene, V gene, J gene, CDR3 DNA, CDR3 protein. D genes are given only for firm matches. The size entry is marked missing in some rows and otherwise reads once, few, many or a size class.

>.|TRBD1|TRBV4-2|TRBJ2-7
TGTGCCAGCAGCCCTGAGACAGGGGGATGGACCTACGAGCAGTACTTC
CASSPETGGWTYEQYF
>.|.|TRBV9|TRBJ2-7
TGTGCCAGCAGCGTAGGGGGACTTCCCTACGAGCAGTACTTC
CASSVGGLPYEQYF
>.|.|TRBV10-3|TRBJ2-5
TGTGCCATCAGTGAGTGGAGGGGGGAGACCCAGTACTTC
CAISEWRGETQYF
>.|.|TRBV20-1|TRBJ2-1
TGCAGTGCGCCGACAGCGAAATCCTACAATGAGCAGTTCTTC
CSAPTAKSYNEQFF
>.|.|TRBV5-1|TRBJ1-2
TGCGCCAGCAAAAGTGAAGGGTTCGACTATGGCTACACCTTC
CASKSEGFDYGYTF
>.|.|TRBV25-1|TRBJ2-3
TGTGCCAGCAGTGAGGGGTGGACAGATACGCAGTATTTT
CASSEGWTDTQYF
>once|TRBD1|TRBV29-1|TRBJ2-7
TGCAGCGTTGGACAGGGGGCGTCCTACGAGCAGTACTTC
CSVGQGASYEQYF
>.|.|TRBV29-1|TRBJ2-6
TGCAGCGCCCAGGGGCAGGGGGGATCTGGGGCCAACGTCCTGACTTTC
CSAQGQGGSGANVLTF
>.|TRBD1|TRBV29-1|TRBJ1-1
TGCAGCGTCACCGGAGCAGGGGGCTTGGCTTTCTTT
CSVTGAGGLAFF
>.|.|TRBV5-6|TRBJ2-5
TGTGCCAGCAGCGATACTCAGGGGGGAGAGACCCAGTACTTC
CASSDTQGGETQYF
>.|TRBD1|TRBV29-1|TRBJ1-2
TGCCAGGGACAGGGGAGCTATGGCTACACCTTC
CQGQGSYGYTF
>.|.|TRBV3-1|TRBJ1-1
TGTGCCAGCAGCCCCCAGGTTGAGGCCCTGGGGACTGAAGCTTTCTTT
CASSPQVEALGTEAFF
>.|.|TRBV9|TRBJ2-3
TGTGCCAGCAGCGCCTTAGGGGGGGGAGATACGCAGTATTTT
CASSALGGGDTQYF
>.|.|TRBV5-6|TRBJ2-4
TGTGCCAGCAGCTTGGGTTCCAAAAACATTCAGTACTTC
CASSLGSKNIQYF